Below are 3 T cell receptor beta chains sequenced from a single sample in a study of cytomegalovirus exposure and HLA in healthy donors. The PCR had 60 Vbeta and 13 Jbeta primers. The data were produced by immunoSEQ multiplex PCR, yet TCRdb's version contains in-frame clones alone and is incomplete. In the table there are 140,000 or so clones, 66% of which are singletons. Sequenced input: PBMCs. All receptors come from a woman aged 55-70 years in good health and CMV-seronegative.

The CDR3 here is CASSQDPPSGRDTGELFF. The DNA for the CDR3 is TGTGCCAGCAGCCAAGACCCTCCTAGCGGGAGGGACACCGGGGAGCTGTTTTTT. The chain carries TRBV4-2 and TRBJ2-2; TRBD2 matches 12 bases. The CDR3 has 18 residues. Germline CDR1 is LGHNA and CDR2 is YNFKEQ. J was trimmed by 3 bases and V by 0 bases; bases with no gene match: 5.

In its sample, this clone was seen a few times. V and J are TRBV10-2 and TRBJ2-3, with 8 nucleotides matching TRBD2. J was trimmed by 3 bases and V by 4 bases; bases with no gene match: 9. This CDR3 spans 16 amino acids. Germline-derived CDR1 and CDR2 are WSHSY and SAAADI. CDR3 residues: CASSGAAGARTDTQYF. For the CDR3, the DNA is TGCGCCAGCAGTGGGGCAGCGGGAGCGAGGACAGATACGCAGTATTTT.

DNA of the CDR3: TGTGCCAGCAGCTTGGTTCCCGGGGGGAACACAGATACGCAGTATTTT. Residues: CASSLVPGGNTDTQYF. The chain employs TRBV5-6 and TRBJ2-3; TRBD2 aligns across 7 bases. V lost 0 bases, J lost 2 bases, and 6 bases stayed unmatched. The germline gives CDR1 SGHDT, CDR2 YYEEEE. There are 16 residues in the CDR3.